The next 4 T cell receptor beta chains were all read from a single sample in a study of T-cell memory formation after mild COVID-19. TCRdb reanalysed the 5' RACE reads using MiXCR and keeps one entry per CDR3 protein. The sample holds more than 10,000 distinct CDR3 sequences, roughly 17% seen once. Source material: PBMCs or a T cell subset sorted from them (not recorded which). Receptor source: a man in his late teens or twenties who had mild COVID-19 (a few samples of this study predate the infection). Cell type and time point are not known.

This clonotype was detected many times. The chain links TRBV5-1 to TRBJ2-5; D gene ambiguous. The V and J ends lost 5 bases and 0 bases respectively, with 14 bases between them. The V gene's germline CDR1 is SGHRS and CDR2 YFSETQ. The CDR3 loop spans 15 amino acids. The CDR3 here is CASRHVTDYQETQYF. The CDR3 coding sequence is TGCGCCAGCAGGCACGTCACGGATTACCAAGAGACCCAGTACTTC.

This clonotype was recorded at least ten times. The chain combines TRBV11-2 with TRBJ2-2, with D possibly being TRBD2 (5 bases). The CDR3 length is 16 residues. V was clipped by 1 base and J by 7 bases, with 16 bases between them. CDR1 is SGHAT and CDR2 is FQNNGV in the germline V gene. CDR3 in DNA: TGTGCCAGCAGCTTAGTCCGGTGGCTAGCTAACGGGGAGCTGTTTTTT. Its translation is CASSLVRWLANGELFF.

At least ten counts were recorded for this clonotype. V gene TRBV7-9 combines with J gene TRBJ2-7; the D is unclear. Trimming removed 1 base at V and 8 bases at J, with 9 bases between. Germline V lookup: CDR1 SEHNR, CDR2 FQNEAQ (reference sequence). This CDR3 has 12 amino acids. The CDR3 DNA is TGTGCCAGCAGCTTAGGGCGTTATAAGCAGTACGTC. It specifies CASSLGRYKQYV.

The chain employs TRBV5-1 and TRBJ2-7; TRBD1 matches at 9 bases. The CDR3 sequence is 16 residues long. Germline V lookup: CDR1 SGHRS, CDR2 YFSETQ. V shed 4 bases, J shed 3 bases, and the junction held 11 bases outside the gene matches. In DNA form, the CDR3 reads TGCGCCAGCAGCCCCCAGATCGGGACAGGGATCTACGAGCAGTACTTC. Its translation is CASSPQIGTGIYEQYF.